This T cell receptor (beta chain) was sequenced for a study of identical twins. From the 5' RACE reads, TCRdb called clonotypes with MiXCR, one entry per CDR3 protein. The sample consists of 500,000 to 700,000 distinct CDR3 sequences, just over 7% of them appearing once. This CDR3 spans 16 amino acids. Germline lookup yields CDR1 KGHDR and CDR2 SFDVKD. V shed 1 base and J 6 bases; nucleotides not matched to a gene: 7. Ten or more counts support this clonotype. This sample also belongs to another study, concerning yellow fever vaccine responses in identical twins. That paper notes: Vaccine-induced T cell responses in twins were reportedly observed to appear partly convergent, partly personalized.

This clonotype originated in a woman younger than 30 in good health. Sequences were obtained from PBMCs. The rearrangement joins TRBV24-1 to TRBJ2-1; 8 bases align to TRBD2. The CDR3 DNA follows: TGTGCCACCAGTGATTTTGGCGGGGGGTTTCTCAATGAGCAGTTCTTC. Protein product: CATSDFGGGFLNEQFF.